This is a list of T cell receptor beta chains from one sample in a study of cytomegalovirus exposure and HLA in healthy donors. Using immunoSEQ multiplex PCR, the repertoire was profiled, and TCRdb retains in-frame clones only, with some absent. This table has 70,000 or so clones, 90% to 95% appearing once. The sequencing input was PBMCs. These receptors originate from a man between 18 and 29 years old in good health and CMV-seronegative. Both conserved end residues are part of each CDR3. D genes are given only for firm matches. Only part of the rows carry a size: once, few, many, or a class if the clone is expanded.

V	J	size	D	DNA	CDR3
TRBV10-2	TRBJ2-7	-	TRBD2	TGCGCCAGCAGTGATTTTCCAGCGGGAGGCCTGATTACCTACGAGCAGTACTTC	CASSDFPAGGLITYEQYF
TRBV7-3	TRBJ2-3	-	-	TGTGCCAGCAGCTTATGGGCCCCAAGCGGAGTGGTGGATACGCAGTATTTT	CASSLWAPSGVVDTQYF
TRBV27	TRBJ1-1	-	-	TGTGCCAGCAGTGGGAGAGAAAACACTGAAGCTTTCTTT	CASSGRENTEAFF
TRBV4-1	TRBJ1-1	-	-	TGCGCCAGCAGCCAAGTCCCCAGGGGCCCCACTGAAGCTTTCTTT	CASSQVPRGPTEAFF
TRBV29-1	TRBJ2-7	-	-	TGCAGCGTCAGGGTAAGAGACGAGCAGTACTTC	CSVRVRDEQYF
TRBV18	TRBJ1-1	once	-	TGTGCCAGCTCACCACCGAGCCAGGGATGGACTGAAGCTTTCTTT	CASSPPSQGWTEAFF
TRBV7-8	TRBJ2-7	-	-	TGTGCCAGCAGCTTAGTAGGGGGGGGTACCTACGAGCAGTACTTC	CASSLVGGGTYEQYF
TRBV27	TRBJ2-7	-	-	TGTGCCAGCAGTTCCTACCAATACGAGCAGTACTTC	CASSSYQYEQYF
TRBV15	TRBJ1-4	-	-	TGTGCCACCAGCAGCCCTTCGGGGGCAACTAATGAAAAACTGTTTTTT	CATSSPSGATNEKLFF
TRBV5-1	TRBJ1-2	-	TRBD1	TGCGCCAGCAGCTTAGGACAGGGTCATGGCTACACCTTC	CASSLGQGHGYTF
TRBV4-3	TRBJ2-5	-	-	TGCGCCAGCAGCCAAGGAAGTAGCGGTGCGGTAGTCCAGTACTTC	CASSQGSSGAVVQYF
TRBV4-1	TRBJ2-7	-	-	TGCGCCACCCGGACTTTTTACGAGCAGTACTTC	CATRTFYEQYF
TRBV7-3	TRBJ2-1	-	-	TGTGCCAGCAGCCCGCCCCTAGGCCCCCCTTACAATGAGCAGTTCTTC	CASSPPLGPPYNEQFF
TRBV20-1	TRBJ2-1	-	-	TGCAGTGCTTCCCGGGGATATGAGCAGTTCTTC	CSASRGYEQFF
TRBV4-1	TRBJ2-2	-	TRBD1	TGCGCCAGCAGCCAAGCTTTGCAGGGGGACACCGGGGAGCTGTTTTTT	CASSQALQGDTGELFF
TRBV11-2	TRBJ2-5	-	TRBD2	TGTGCCAGCAGCTTAGCGGGGGGGGTGGAGACCCAGTACTTC	CASSLAGGVETQYF
TRBV2	TRBJ1-1	-	-	TGTGCCAGCACCTCGTTCGGGAACACTGAAGCTTTCTTT	CASTSFGNTEAFF
TRBV5-1	TRBJ2-2	-	-	TGCGCCAGCAGAGCCAGGGACTCCCAAGCAGGGGAGCTGTTTTTT	CASRARDSQAGELFF
TRBV7-7	TRBJ2-2	-	-	TGTGCTAGCAGCTTTATGACCGGGGAGCTGTTTTTT	CASSFMTGELFF
TRBV10-3	TRBJ1-2	once	-	TGTGCCATCAGTGAGGCAGGGGCACTCTATGGCTACACCTTC	CAISEAGALYGYTF
TRBV7-8	TRBJ1-5	-	TRBD1	TGTGCCAGCAGCTTTACCCCCGCACACACACAGGGGAGTCAGCCCCAGCATTTT	CASSFTPAHTQGSQPQHF
TRBV7-2	TRBJ1-4	once	-	TGTGCCAGCAGCCCCGGCTCGGGGGTGGATGAAAAACTGTTTTTT	CASSPGSGVDEKLFF
TRBV7-9	TRBJ2-7	-	-	TGTGCCAGCAGCCCGACAGGTTCTTACGAGCAGTACTTC	CASSPTGSYEQYF
TRBV2	TRBJ1-5	-	-	TGTGCCAGCAGTGATCCTGCAGGGGCTAGCAATCAGCCCCAGCATTTT	CASSDPAGASNQPQHF
TRBV11-1	TRBJ1-2	-	TRBD1	TGTGCCAGCAGCCCGGACAGGGTGGTCGCTGGCTACACCTTC	CASSPDRVVAGYTF